This is a list of T cell receptor beta chains from one sample in a study of blood T cell repertoires in COVID-19. Data came from immunoSEQ multiplex PCR; TCRdb stores just in-frame clones and leaves some out. The sample lists about 130,000 clones, about 80% seen once, with more than 3% in the top ten. The sample was peripheral blood. These receptor sequences come from a woman aged 45-65 years with acute or convalescent COVID-19. The CDR3 runs from the conserved cysteine through the conserved F or W. D genes are given only for firm matches. Size is stated for part of the rows, as once, few or many counts, or as a class when the clone is expanded.

TRBJ2-5 TRBV10-1 NA NA 15 TGCGCCAGCAGTGAGACCCTATCGACCGGGGAGACCCAGTACTTC CASSETLSTGETQYF
TRBJ1-1 TRBV13 NA NA 15 TGTGCCAGCACCCTTCCCAGTCGACAGAACACTGAAGCTTTCTTT CASTLPSRQNTEAFF
TRBJ1-1 TRBV19 few NA 14 TGTGCCAGTAGTATAGATTCGGCGGCTACTGAAGCTTTCTTT CASSIDSAATEAFF
TRBJ1-1 TRBV19 NA NA 13 TGTGCCAGTAGGGACGGACAGCTCCGAAGAGCTTTCTTT CASRDGQLRRAFF
TRBJ1-1 TRBV27 NA NA 17 TGTGCCAGCAGTTTATCCCCGTACCGAGGGATTTCCACTGAAGCTTTCTTT CASSLSPYRGISTEAFF
TRBJ1-2 TRBV28 few NA 11 TGTGCCAGCAGTTCGCTAAGTGGCTACACCTTC CASSSLSGYTF
TRBJ1-2 TRBV7-9 NA TRBD1 16 TGTGCCAGCAGCTTAGCTGGGACAGCTAGCATTTATGGCTACACCTTC CASSLAGTASIYGYTF
TRBJ1-2 TRBV2 NA NA 14 TGTGCCAGCAGTCCACAGGGCCGCGGGGGAGGCTACACCTTC CASSPQGRGGGYTF
TRBJ2-1 TRBV11-2 NA NA 13 TGTGCCAGCAGCTTAGGAGGGAGTAATGAGCAGTTCTTC CASSLGGSNEQFF
TRBJ1-1 TRBV18 NA NA 14 TGTGCCAGCTCACAAGACAGCTTCTTCACTGAAGCTTTCTTT CASSQDSFFTEAFF